This T cell receptor beta chain was sequenced during a study of shared clonotypes between healthy human individuals. This clone showed up just a few times. The length of the CDR3 is 13 residues. V shed 1 base and J shed 10 bases, with 11 bases lying between them. CDR1 and CDR2 from the germline V gene are SGHDN and FVKESK. Per the original methods: Filtering differed, since immunoSEQ gave only junction sequences and no quality scores. Sequencing used immunoSEQ multiplex PCR; TCRdb keeps in-frame clones, though not all of them. V and J calls and clone size are given by that table; D and trimming were obtained from the DNA. The table includes about half a million clones, around 75% detected once. Each unsorted sample relied on 90 million or so PBMCs as its source of genomic DNA.

Input material: PBMCs. This sequence was found in a woman aged 40 to 49 in good health. Some clones in this sample may be carry-over from other donors' samples. The rearrangement links TRBV14 to TRBJ2-1; D not resolved. CDR3 protein: CASSQVLTEEQFF. In nucleotides, the CDR3 is TGTGCCAGCAGCCAAGTTCTAACGGAAGAGCAGTTCTTC.